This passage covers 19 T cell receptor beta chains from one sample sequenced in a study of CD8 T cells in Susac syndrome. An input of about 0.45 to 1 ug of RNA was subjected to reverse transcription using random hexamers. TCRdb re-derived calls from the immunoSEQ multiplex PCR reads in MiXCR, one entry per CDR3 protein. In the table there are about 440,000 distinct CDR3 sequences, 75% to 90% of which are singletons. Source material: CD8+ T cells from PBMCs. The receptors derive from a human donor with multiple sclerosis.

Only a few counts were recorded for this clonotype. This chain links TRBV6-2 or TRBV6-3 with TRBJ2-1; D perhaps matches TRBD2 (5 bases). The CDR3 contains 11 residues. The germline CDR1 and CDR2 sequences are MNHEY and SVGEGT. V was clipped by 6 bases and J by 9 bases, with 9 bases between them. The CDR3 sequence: CASSYSAEQFF. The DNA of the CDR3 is TGTGCCAGCAGCTATAGCGCTGAGCAGTTCTTC.

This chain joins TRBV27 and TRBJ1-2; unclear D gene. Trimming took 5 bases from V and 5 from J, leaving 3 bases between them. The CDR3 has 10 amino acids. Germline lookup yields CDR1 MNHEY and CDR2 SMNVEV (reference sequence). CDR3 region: CASSRYGYTF. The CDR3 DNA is TGTGCCAGCAGTCGATATGGCTACACCTTC.

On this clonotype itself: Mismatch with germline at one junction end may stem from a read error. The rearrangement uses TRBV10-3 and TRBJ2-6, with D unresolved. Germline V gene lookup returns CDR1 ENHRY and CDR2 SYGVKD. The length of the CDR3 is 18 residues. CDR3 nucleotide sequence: TGTGCCATCCGTGAGTCGGGCGGTCCGCCCTCTGGGGCCAACGTCCTGACTTTC. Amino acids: CAIRESGGPPSGANVLTF.

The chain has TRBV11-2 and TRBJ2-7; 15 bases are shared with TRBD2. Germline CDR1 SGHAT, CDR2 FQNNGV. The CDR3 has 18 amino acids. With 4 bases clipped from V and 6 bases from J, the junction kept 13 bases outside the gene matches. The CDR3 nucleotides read TGTGCCAGCAGCTGGGGACTAGCGGGGGGAAAATCCCTCTCCGAGCAGTACTTC. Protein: CASSWGLAGGKSLSEQYF.

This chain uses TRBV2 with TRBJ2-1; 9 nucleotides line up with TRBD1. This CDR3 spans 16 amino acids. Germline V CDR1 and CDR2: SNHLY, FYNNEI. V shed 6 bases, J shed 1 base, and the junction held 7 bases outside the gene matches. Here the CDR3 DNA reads TGTGCCAGCAGGGAAACAGGGGGCGCGTCCTACAATGAGCAGTTCTTC. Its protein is CASRETGGASYNEQFF.

CDR3 DNA sequence: TGTGCCATCAGTGAGTCGATCGGGGGGAGCAATGAGCAGTTCTTC. Protein product: CAISESIGGSNEQFF. This chain joins TRBV10-3 and TRBJ2-1, with 7 bases matching TRBD2. The V and J ends lost 0 bases and 6 bases, in that order; junction bases with no gene match: 5. The length of the CDR3 is 15 residues. Germline V CDR1 and CDR2: ENHRY, SYGVKD.

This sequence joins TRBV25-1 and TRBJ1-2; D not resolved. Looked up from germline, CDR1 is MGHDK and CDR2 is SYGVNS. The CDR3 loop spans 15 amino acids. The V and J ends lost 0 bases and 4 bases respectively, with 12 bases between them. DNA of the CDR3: TGTGCCAGCAGTGAATACGGCAGTACCCCCTATGGCTACACCTTC. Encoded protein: CASSEYGSTPYGYTF.

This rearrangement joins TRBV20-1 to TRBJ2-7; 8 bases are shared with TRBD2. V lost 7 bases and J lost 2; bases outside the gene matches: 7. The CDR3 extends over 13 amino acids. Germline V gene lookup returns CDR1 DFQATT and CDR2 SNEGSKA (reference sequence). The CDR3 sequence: CSVLTSAAYEQYF. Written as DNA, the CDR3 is TGCAGTGTCCTGACTAGCGCGGCCTACGAGCAGTACTTC.

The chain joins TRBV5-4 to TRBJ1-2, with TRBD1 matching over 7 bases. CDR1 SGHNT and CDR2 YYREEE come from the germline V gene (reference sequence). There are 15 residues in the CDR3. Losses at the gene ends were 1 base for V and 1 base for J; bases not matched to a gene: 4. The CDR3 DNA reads TGTGCCAGCAGCTTGACAGGGGACGGTAACTATGGCTACACCTTC. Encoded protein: CASSLTGDGNYGYTF.

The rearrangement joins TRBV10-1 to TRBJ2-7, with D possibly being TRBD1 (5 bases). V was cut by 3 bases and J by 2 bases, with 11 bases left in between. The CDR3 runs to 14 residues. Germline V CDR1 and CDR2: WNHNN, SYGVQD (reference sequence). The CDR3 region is CASSDSGFPYEQYF. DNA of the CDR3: TGCGCCAGCAGTGATTCAGGGTTCCCCTACGAGCAGTACTTC.

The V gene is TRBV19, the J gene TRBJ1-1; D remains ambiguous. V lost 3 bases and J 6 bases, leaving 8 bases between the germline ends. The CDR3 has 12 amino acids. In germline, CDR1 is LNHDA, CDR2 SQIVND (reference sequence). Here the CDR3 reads CASSIPRSEAFF. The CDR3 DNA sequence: TGTGCCAGTAGTATTCCCCGGTCTGAAGCTTTCTTT.

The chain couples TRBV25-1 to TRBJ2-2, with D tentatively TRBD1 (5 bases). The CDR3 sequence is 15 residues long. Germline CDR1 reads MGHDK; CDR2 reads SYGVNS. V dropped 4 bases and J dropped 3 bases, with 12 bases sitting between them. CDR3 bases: TGTGCCAGCAGTGGTGGTAGACAGTACACCGGGGAGCTGTTTTTT. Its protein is CASSGGRQYTGELFF.

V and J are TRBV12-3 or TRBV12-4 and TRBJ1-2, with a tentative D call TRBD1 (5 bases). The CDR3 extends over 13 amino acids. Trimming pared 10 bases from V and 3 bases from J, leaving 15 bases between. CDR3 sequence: CATVTGGDYGYTF. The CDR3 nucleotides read TGTGCCACCGTCACCGGGGGGGACTATGGCTACACCTTC.

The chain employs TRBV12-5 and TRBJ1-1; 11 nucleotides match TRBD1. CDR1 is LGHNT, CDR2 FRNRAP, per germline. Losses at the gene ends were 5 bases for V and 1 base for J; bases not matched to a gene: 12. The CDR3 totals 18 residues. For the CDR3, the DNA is TGTGCTAGTGGTCCCAACATCCGGGACAGGGGGTGGAACACTGAAGCTTTCTTT. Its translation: CASGPNIRDRGWNTEAFF.

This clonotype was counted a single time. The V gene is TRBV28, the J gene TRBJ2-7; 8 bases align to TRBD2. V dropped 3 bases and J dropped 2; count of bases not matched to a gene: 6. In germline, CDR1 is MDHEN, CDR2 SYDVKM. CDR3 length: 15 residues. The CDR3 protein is CASSFGSGSPYEQYF. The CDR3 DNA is TGTGCCAGCAGTTTCGGCAGCGGGAGCCCCTACGAGCAGTACTTC.

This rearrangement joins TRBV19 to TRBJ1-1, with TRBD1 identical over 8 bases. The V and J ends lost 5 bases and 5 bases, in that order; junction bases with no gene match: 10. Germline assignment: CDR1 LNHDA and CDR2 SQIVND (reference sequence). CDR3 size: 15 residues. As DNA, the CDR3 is TGTGCCAGTAGTCCCGACAGGGGATTGAGGACTGAAGCTTTCTTT. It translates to CASSPDRGLRTEAFF. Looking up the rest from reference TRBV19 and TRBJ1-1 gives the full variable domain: DGGITQSPKYLFRKEGQNVTLSCEQNLNHDAMYWYRQDPGQGLRLIYYSQIVNDFQKGDIAEGYSVSREKKESFPLTVTSAQKNPTAFYLCASSPDRGLRTEAFFGQGTRLTVV.

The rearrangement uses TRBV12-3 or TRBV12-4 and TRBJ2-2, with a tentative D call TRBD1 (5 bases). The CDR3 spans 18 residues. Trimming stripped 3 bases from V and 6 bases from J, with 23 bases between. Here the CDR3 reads CASSFRTGDNVRAGELFF. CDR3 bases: TGTGCCAGCAGTTTTCGAACAGGAGATAATGTAAGGGCCGGGGAGCTGTTTTTT.

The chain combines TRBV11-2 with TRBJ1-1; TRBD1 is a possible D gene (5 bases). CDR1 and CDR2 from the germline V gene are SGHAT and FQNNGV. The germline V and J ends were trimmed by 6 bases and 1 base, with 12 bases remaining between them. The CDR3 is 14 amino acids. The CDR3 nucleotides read TGTGCCAGCAGTTTCCTTACAGGGAACACTGAAGCTTTCTTT. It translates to CASSFLTGNTEAFF.

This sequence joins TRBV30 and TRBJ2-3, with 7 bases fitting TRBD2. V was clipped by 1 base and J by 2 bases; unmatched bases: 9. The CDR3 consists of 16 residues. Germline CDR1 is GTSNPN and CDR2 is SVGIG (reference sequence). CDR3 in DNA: TGTGCCTGGAGTGGGCTAGCGGCACAACTCACAGATACGCAGTATTTT. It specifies CAWSGLAAQLTDTQYF.